This T cell receptor beta chain was documented in a study of cytomegalovirus exposure and HLA in healthy donors. Regarding the study as a whole: Apart from CMV serostatus, no immune exposure information was available. Cytomegalovirus association was assigned to about 150 TCR beta chains.

Trimming shortened V by 5 bases and J by 0 bases, and 10 bases separated the two germline ends. This CDR3 comprises 15 residues. The germline V gene encodes CDR1 SGHTA and CDR2 FQGNSA. A remark on this clone: Its antigen is unknown.

13 Jbeta primers and 60 Vbeta primers were used for the PCR. Assay used: immunoSEQ multiplex PCR; TCRdb lists only in-frame clones, some missing. In total, the table holds about 200,000 clones. Material: PBMCs. This sequence originates from a girl under 10 years old in good health and CMV-seropositive. The chain has TRBV7-2 and TRBJ1-4, with D tentatively TRBD1 (6 bases). The CDR3 is CASSIGQSTNEKLFF. The CDR3 bases are TGTGCCAGCAGCATAGGACAGTCAACTAATGAAAAACTGTTTTTT. Together with reference TRBV7-2 and TRBJ1-4, the CDR3 gives the full variable domain: GAGVSQSPSNKVTEKGKDVELRCDPISGHTALYWYRQSLGQGLEFLIYFQGNSAPDKSGLPSDRFSAERTGGSVSTLTIQRTQQEDSAVYLCASSIGQSTNEKLFFGSGTQLSVL.